The TCR beta chain described here comes from a study of Graves' ophthalmopathy and Graves' hyperthyroidism. Background on the study: At initial diagnosis, peripheral blood was obtained, and this preceded any treatment.

Hyperthyroidism cases were recent diagnoses of under 2 months' duration in people aged 18 to 65. Ineligible for inclusion were patients with other autoimmune diseases, uncontrolled infections, pregnancy or lactation. The germline gives CDR1 MDHEN, CDR2 SYDVKM. The V gene lost 6 bases and the J gene lost 10 bases, with 18 bases spanning the gap. This CDR3 spans 13 amino acids. The authors amplified TCR beta CDR3 regions, and they did so from RNA transcripts for repertoire sequencing. HTBI-primed first-round RT-PCR preceded second-round multiplex PCR. MiXCR, applied by TCRdb to the multiplex PCR reads, yields one record per CDR3 protein. The profile shows some 370,000 distinct CDR3 sequences, about a sixth of them singletons.

The sequence was collected from an adult woman with stable Graves' hyperthyroidism. The sequenced sample was peripheral blood. V is TRBV28 and J is TRBJ1-1; D is possibly TRBD1 (5 bases). The CDR3 bases are TGTGCCAGCAGGGATTGGGGCCCTAAGGCAGCTTTCTTT. Translating gives CASRDWGPKAAFF. Full variable domain (missing parts from reference TRBV28 and TRBJ1-1): DVKVTQSSRYLVKRTGEKVFLECVQDMDHENMFWYRQDPGLGLRLIYFSYDVKMKEKGDIPEGYSVSREKKERFSLILESASTNQTSMYLCASRDWGPKAAFFGQGTRLTVV.